The 10 T cell receptor beta chains below were found in one sample sequenced in a study of memory CD4+ T cells and cytomegalovirus serostatus (dated by TCRdb to between 2018 and 2021). The library was generated by the immunoSEQ multiplex PCR assay. Sourced from immuneACCESS, this table was stored by TCRdb with only in-frame sequences that have V and J called. A share of the clones is absent; for the studies checked, an unresolved V gene accounts for under half, and the remainder has no known explanation. This sample gives roughly 86,000 clones in total; around 80% of them show up just once. 3.6% of the sample is taken by the ten largest. A FACSAria II was used to sort memory CD4+ T cells, defined as single viable CD3+CD4+CD8-CD45RO+ cells. Material for sequencing was memory CD4+ T cells from blood. The origin of the receptors is an adult in good health and CMV-seropositive.

This chain connects TRBV2 to TRBJ2-7; possibly TRBD1 for D (5 bases). The length of the CDR3 is 14 residues. Germline V gene sequence: CDR1 SNHLY, CDR2 FYNNEI. V lost 4 bases, J lost 5 bases, and 15 bases lay in between. The CDR3 is CASSGDLGRNEQYF. In DNA, the CDR3 is TGTGCCAGCAGTGGGGATCTGGGGCGTAACGAGCAGTACTTC.

This clone came up a few times. V usage is TRBV25-1 and J usage is TRBJ2-5, with a tentative D call TRBD2 (5 bases). This CDR3 is built from 13 residues. Germline values: CDR1 MGHDK, CDR2 SYGVNS. V dropped 6 bases and J dropped 1 base, with 9 bases sitting between them. The CDR3 loop is CASSFGIQETQYF. Here the CDR3 DNA reads TGTGCCAGCAGCTTCGGGATCCAAGAGACCCAGTACTTC.

This clone was found once. This rearrangement joins TRBV28 to TRBJ1-4; D is unclear. Germline CDR1 and CDR2: MDHEN and SYDVKM. With 3 bases removed from V and 3 bases from J, the gap between germline ends came to 11 bases. The CDR3 is 15 residues long. CDR3 DNA sequence: TGTGCCAGCAGTTTTTTGGGGATGGCTAATGAAAAACTGTTTTTT. Translating gives CASSFLGMANEKLFF.

This clone was seen only a few times. The V gene is TRBV18, the J gene TRBJ1-5; 7 positions match TRBD1. CDR1 is KGHSH and CDR2 is LQKENI in the germline V gene. The CDR3 length is 15 residues. V gave up 2 bases and J gave up 5 bases; unmatched junction bases: 6. In nucleotides, the CDR3 is TGTGCCAGCTCACCAGATGTAGGGGGCTATCAGCCCCAGCATTTT. It translates to CASSPDVGGYQPQHF.

The chain employs TRBV9 and TRBJ1-4; no reliable D call. Germline CDR1 is SGDLS and CDR2 is YYNGEE. Between the trimmed V and J ends, which lost 0 bases and 7 bases, there was a span of 16 bases. The CDR3 has 16 residues. As DNA, the CDR3 is TGTGCCAGCAGCGTAGGGAGCAGCCGCAGAGGTGAAAAACTGTTTTTT. Amino acid sequence: CASSVGSSRRGEKLFF.

The gene calls are TRBV19 and TRBJ1-4; D is possibly TRBD1 (5 bases). This CDR3 has 14 amino acids. V was trimmed by 5 bases and J by 7 bases, leaving 14 bases between them. The germline V gene has CDR1 LNHDA and CDR2 SQIVND (reference sequence). The CDR3 DNA is TGTGCCAGTAGTTCTCAAGGGGCTGGTGAAAAACTGTTTTTT. Its translation: CASSSQGAGEKLFF.

This clone came up once. The chain links TRBV27 to TRBJ1-1; 11 bases match TRBD1. CDR3 length equals 15 residues. With V trimmed by 2 bases and J by 5 bases, 4 bases remained unmatched. The germline V gene has CDR1 MNHEY and CDR2 SMNVEV (reference sequence). The CDR3 DNA reads as TGTGCCAGCAGTTTAGTCGGGACAGGGGGTACTGAAGCTTTCTTT. It is translated as CASSLVGTGGTEAFF.

This clone was seen only a few times. The rearrangement uses TRBV7-3 and TRBJ1-1; TRBD1 matches at 8 bases. Germline trimming cut 3 bases from V and 5 bases from J; bases unmatched to any gene: 2. CDR1 is SGHTA, CDR2 FQGTGA, per germline. The CDR3 length is 13 residues. The CDR3 DNA sequence: TGTGCCAGCAGCTTGGACAGGGAGACTGAAGCTTTCTTT. Translated: CASSLDRETEAFF.

The genes are TRBV6-1 and TRBJ1-5; 9 bases agree with TRBD1. CDR1 is MNHNS, CDR2 SASEGT, per germline. V lost 3 bases and J lost 7; bases outside the gene matches: 4. This CDR3 comprises 14 residues. The CDR3 loop reads CASSEGQGAQPQHF. CDR3 nucleotides: TGTGCCAGCAGTGAGGGACAGGGAGCACAGCCCCAGCATTTT.

This sequence joins TRBV4-1 and TRBJ1-4; D remains unclear. Trimming pared 4 bases from V and 0 bases from J, leaving 12 bases between. CDR3 length equals 16 residues. Germline lookup yields CDR1 MGHRA and CDR2 YSYEKL. CDR3 amino acids: CASSRDRGTTNEKLFF. CDR3 sequence (DNA): TGCGCCAGCAGCCGCGACCGCGGGACAACTAATGAAAAACTGTTTTTT.